The source of this T cell receptor beta chain is a study of identical twins. Regarding the study as a whole: Model-predicted out-of-frame TCR alpha sharing fell below observed values in monozygotic twins. Invariant T cells like MAIT and iNKT could partly confound the zero-insertion analyses. In beta out-of-frame sequences, the excess sharing between twins was weaker.

TCRdb reprocessed the 5' RACE reads via MiXCR and lists one record per CDR3 protein. The sample includes 500,000 to 700,000 distinct CDR3 sequences, roughly 6.6% seen only once; the top ten take 1.6%. About this clonotype itself: Its cognate antigen is unknown.

Everyone who gave samples was a healthy Caucasian. There are 15 residues in the CDR3. The germline V gene encodes CDR1 KGHDR and CDR2 SFDVKD. V was pared by 9 bases and J by 1 base, with 17 bases between. This sample was also put to use in a study of yellow fever vaccine responses in identical twins.

The TCR was taken from a woman between 18 and 29 years old in good health. This chain joins TRBV24-1 and TRBJ2-5; D is tentatively TRBD1 or TRBD2 (5 bases each). Sequenced sample: PBMCs. The CDR3, as DNA: TGTGCCACCGTAGAAGAAAATGGGGGCCAAGAGACCCAGTACTTC. Its translation is CATVEENGGQETQYF.